The T cell receptor (beta chain) under discussion was sequenced for a study of cytomegalovirus exposure and HLA in healthy donors. In the study overall: Among the approximately 410 genotyped donors, approximately 80% were placed in the Caucasian-associated ancestry cluster. The study's findings and limits: It was reported that TCR beta sequences correctly inferred the HLA-A and HLA-B alleles for most subjects. Later genetic work tied a missense DCLRE1C variant to beta-chain V and J trimming. It was 160 or so TCR beta chains that were listed as cytomegalovirus-associated.

PCR involved 60 Vbeta and 13 Jbeta primers. Sequencing used immunoSEQ multiplex PCR; TCRdb keeps in-frame clones, though not all of them. Of roughly 93,000 clones in the sample, roughly four fifths were seen once. The CDR3 covers 16 residues. Per the germline V gene, CDR1 is LNHNV and CDR2 is YYDKDF (reference sequence). Trimming pared 1 base from V and 2 bases from J, leaving 13 bases between. About this clone itself: Antigen specificity is unknown.

This receptor was obtained from a man aged 25 to 40 in good health and CMV-seronegative. Sequences were obtained from PBMCs. The chain has TRBV15 and TRBJ2-3; D possibly corresponds to TRBD2 (6 bases). CDR3 coding DNA: TGTGCCACCAGCAGAGTGGGGGGACCTCACACAGATACGCAGTATTTT. It encodes CATSRVGGPHTDTQYF.